A selection of T cell receptor beta chains follows, all from one sample in a study of blood T cell repertoires in COVID-19. The repertoire was sequenced with immunoSEQ multiplex PCR; TCRdb's copy has only in-frame clones and lacks some. The sample yields approximately 240,000 clones, around nine tenths seen once. Material: PBMCs or T cells enriched from blood (not recorded which). The receptor set was obtained from a woman between 18 and 29 years old who had recovered from COVID-19. Each CDR3 is given with its conserved first and last residue. Each record gives: CDR3 protein, CDR3 DNA, J gene, V gene, D gene, clone size. D genes are given only for firm matches. Clone size is stated in some rows and not others, as once, few, many or a class when expanded.

CDR3: CASSVLAGLAEQFF
DNA: TGTGCCAGTTCGGTACTAGCGGGTCTCGCTGAGCAGTTCTTC
J: TRBJ2-1
V: TRBV19
D: TRBD2
size: NA

CDR3: CASSQDLGRASGNTIYF
DNA: TGTGCCAGCAGCCAAGATTTGGGCAGGGCCTCTGGAAACACCATATATTTT
J: TRBJ1-3
V: TRBV3-1/TRBV3-2
D: NA
size: NA

CDR3: CASSRGDRGVGRQHF
DNA: TGTGCCAGCAGCCGGGGGGACAGGGGGGTGGGGCGCCAGCATTTT
J: TRBJ1-5
V: TRBV27
D: TRBD1
size: NA

CDR3: CASSLVPGQSEKLFF
DNA: TGTGCCAGCAGCTTAGTTCCCGGACAGAGTGAAAAACTGTTTTTT
J: TRBJ1-4
V: TRBV7-2
D: NA
size: NA

CDR3: CASSLNWGGGTEAFF
DNA: TGTGCCAGCAGCTTAAATTGGGGAGGAGGAACTGAAGCTTTCTTT
J: TRBJ1-1
V: TRBV11-1
D: NA
size: NA

CDR3: CANSQGSHGYTF
DNA: TGTGCCAACTCACAGGGGTCCCATGGCTACACCTTC
J: TRBJ1-2
V: TRBV2
D: TRBD1
size: NA

CDR3: CASSSERLATNEKLFF
DNA: TGCGCCAGCAGCTCCGAGCGACTCGCAACTAATGAAAAACTGTTTTTT
J: TRBJ1-4
V: TRBV5-1
D: NA
size: NA

CDR3: CASSRGQGGETQYF
DNA: TGTGCCAGCTCGCGGGGACAGGGCGGGGAGACCCAGTACTTC
J: TRBJ2-5
V: TRBV18
D: TRBD1
size: NA

CDR3: CASSGRDTKGNIQYF
DNA: TGTGCCAGCAGCGGCCGGGACACCAAAGGGAACATTCAGTACTTC
J: TRBJ2-4
V: TRBV7-2
D: NA
size: NA

CDR3: CASSSSWGGNTEAFF
DNA: TGTGCCAGCAGCTCCTCGTGGGGGGGAAACACTGAAGCTTTCTTT
J: TRBJ1-1
V: TRBV11-2
D: NA
size: NA

CDR3: CASSSGGGTEAFF
DNA: TGCGCCAGCAGCTCCGGGGGAGGAACTGAAGCTTTCTTT
J: TRBJ1-1
V: TRBV5-1
D: NA
size: once

CDR3: CATAGHGTKETQYF
DNA: TGTGCCACCGCCGGTCACGGGACAAAAGAGACCCAGTACTTC
J: TRBJ2-5
V: TRBV24-1
D: NA
size: NA

CDR3: CASSLEARVSNQPQHF
DNA: TGTGCCAGCAGCCTAGAAGCCAGGGTTAGCAATCAGCCCCAGCATTTT
J: TRBJ1-5
V: TRBV7-8
D: NA
size: NA

CDR3: CASRRQGDGYTF
DNA: TGTGCCAGCAGACGACAGGGGGATGGCTACACCTTC
J: TRBJ1-2
V: TRBV11-3
D: TRBD1
size: NA

CDR3: CASSSGQGQETQYF
DNA: TGCGCCAGCAGCTCGGGACAGGGTCAAGAGACCCAGTACTTC
J: TRBJ2-5
V: TRBV5-1
D: TRBD1
size: NA

CDR3: CASSIGARDTELSYEQYF
DNA: TGTGCCAGTAGTATAGGCGCCCGGGACACGGAACTATCCTACGAGCAGTACTTC
J: TRBJ2-7
V: TRBV19
D: NA
size: once

CDR3: CASRHRGRTEAFF
DNA: TGTGCCAGCAGACACAGGGGACGCACTGAAGCTTTCTTT
J: TRBJ1-1
V: TRBV28
D: TRBD1
size: NA

CDR3: CASSESGRGYNEQFF
DNA: TGTGCCAGCAGCGAGAGCGGGAGAGGATACAATGAGCAGTTCTTC
J: TRBJ2-1
V: TRBV7-6
D: TRBD2
size: NA

CDR3: CASSPRGRANTEAFF
DNA: TGTGCCAGCAGTCCCCGGGGTCGGGCGAACACTGAAGCTTTCTTT
J: TRBJ1-1
V: TRBV28
D: NA
size: NA

CDR3: CASSHTGATNEKLFF
DNA: TGTGCCAGCTCCCATACAGGTGCAACTAATGAAAAACTGTTTTTT
J: TRBJ1-4
V: TRBV18
D: NA
size: NA

CDR3: CASSLAGTGGLRDTGELFF
DNA: TGTGCCAGCAGCCTAGCCGGGACAGGGGGACTTAGGGACACCGGGGAGCTGTTTTTT
J: TRBJ2-2
V: TRBV11-3
D: TRBD1
size: NA

CDR3: CASSGRQGDYGYTF
DNA: TGTGCCAGTAGTGGGAGACAGGGAGACTATGGCTACACCTTC
J: TRBJ1-2
V: TRBV19
D: TRBD1
size: NA

CDR3: CASSSGQYSNQPQHF
DNA: TGTGCCAGCAGTTCGGGACAGTATAGCAATCAGCCCCAGCATTTT
J: TRBJ1-5
V: TRBV6-5
D: TRBD1
size: once

CDR3: CASSLGGGQGANQPQHF
DNA: TGTGCCAGCAGCTTGGGAGGGGGACAGGGGGCAAATCAGCCCCAGCATTTT
J: TRBJ1-5
V: TRBV5-4
D: TRBD1
size: NA

CDR3: CASTSSGILTGELFF
DNA: TGTGCCAGTACAAGCTCCGGGATACTCACCGGGGAGCTGTTTTTT
J: TRBJ2-2
V: TRBV19
D: NA
size: NA

CDR3: CASSPEGTGGPPAYNEQFF
DNA: TGTGCCAGCAGCCCGGAGGGGACAGGGGGCCCTCCTGCTTACAATGAGCAGTTCTTC
J: TRBJ2-1
V: TRBV5-5
D: TRBD1
size: NA

CDR3: CASSGGTFQETQYF
DNA: TGTGCCAGCAGTGGCGGGACTTTCCAAGAGACCCAGTACTTC
J: TRBJ2-5
V: TRBV2
D: NA
size: NA

CDR3: CASSSPGLAGYEQYF
DNA: TGTGCCAGCAGCTCACCGGGACTAGCGGGCTACGAGCAGTACTTC
J: TRBJ2-7
V: TRBV28
D: TRBD2
size: NA

CDR3: CASSERELQGYGYTF
DNA: TGCGCCAGCAGTGAGAGAGAGCTCCAGGGCTATGGCTACACCTTC
J: TRBJ1-2
V: TRBV10-1
D: NA
size: few

CDR3: CASSFGVSNVGYTF
DNA: TGTGCCAGCAGCTTCGGGGTAAGCAATGTCGGCTACACCTTC
J: TRBJ1-2
V: TRBV5-6
D: NA
size: NA

CDR3: CASRYRGYNTEAFF
DNA: TGCGCCAGCCGGTACAGGGGCTATAACACTGAAGCTTTCTTT
J: TRBJ1-1
V: TRBV10-1
D: TRBD1
size: NA

CDR3: CATPLSGGVQETQYF
DNA: TGTGCCACACCACTTAGCGGGGGGGTCCAAGAGACCCAGTACTTC
J: TRBJ2-5
V: TRBV2
D: TRBD2
size: NA

CDR3: CASSIQGAGGNTIYF
DNA: TGTGCCAGCAGTATACAGGGGGCGGGTGGAAACACCATATATTTT
J: TRBJ1-3
V: TRBV27
D: TRBD1
size: once

CDR3: CASSFRELNTEAFF
DNA: TGTGCCAGCAGCTTCCGGGAATTGAACACTGAAGCTTTCTTT
J: TRBJ1-1
V: TRBV11-2
D: NA
size: NA

CDR3: CASSPRVLTYEQYF
DNA: TGTGCCAGCAGTCCCCGGGTCCTAACCTACGAGCAGTACTTC
J: TRBJ2-7
V: TRBV27
D: NA
size: NA

CDR3: CASRTMRENYGYTF
DNA: TGTGCCAGCAGAACTATGAGGGAGAACTATGGCTACACCTTC
J: TRBJ1-2
V: TRBV3-1/TRBV3-2
D: NA
size: NA

CDR3: CASSPRLVRYEQYF
DNA: TGTGCCAGCAGTCCCCGACTAGTGAGGTACGAGCAGTACTTC
J: TRBJ2-7
V: TRBV28
D: NA
size: NA

CDR3: CASSEIDRSNEKLFF
DNA: TGTGCCAGCAGTGAAATTGACAGGTCGAATGAAAAACTGTTTTTT
J: TRBJ1-4
V: TRBV2
D: NA
size: NA